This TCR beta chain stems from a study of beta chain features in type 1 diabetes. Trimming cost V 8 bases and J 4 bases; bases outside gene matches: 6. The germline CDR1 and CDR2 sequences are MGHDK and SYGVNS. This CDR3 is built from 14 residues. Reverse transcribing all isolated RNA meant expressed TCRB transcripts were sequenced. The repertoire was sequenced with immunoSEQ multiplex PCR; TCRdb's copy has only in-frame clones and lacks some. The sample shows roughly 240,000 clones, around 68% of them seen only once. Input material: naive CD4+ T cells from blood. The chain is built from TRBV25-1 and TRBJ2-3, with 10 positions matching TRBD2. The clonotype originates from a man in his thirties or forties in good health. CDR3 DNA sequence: TGTGCCAGCTCCTTTAGCGGGAGGTCAGATACGCAGTATTTT. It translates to CASSFSGRSDTQYF.